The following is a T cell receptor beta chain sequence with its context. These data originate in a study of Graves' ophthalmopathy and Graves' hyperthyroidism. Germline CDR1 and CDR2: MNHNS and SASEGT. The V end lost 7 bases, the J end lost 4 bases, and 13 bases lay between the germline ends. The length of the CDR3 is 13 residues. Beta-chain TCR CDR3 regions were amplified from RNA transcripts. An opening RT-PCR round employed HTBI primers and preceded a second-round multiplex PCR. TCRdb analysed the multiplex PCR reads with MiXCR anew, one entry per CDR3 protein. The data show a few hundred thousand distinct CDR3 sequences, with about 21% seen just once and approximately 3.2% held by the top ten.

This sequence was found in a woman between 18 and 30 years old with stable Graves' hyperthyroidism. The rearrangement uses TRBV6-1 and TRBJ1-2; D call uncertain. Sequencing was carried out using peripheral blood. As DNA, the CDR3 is TGTGCCAGCATCTTCAACTCGGGCTATGGCTACACCTTC. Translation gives CASIFNSGYGYTF.